A single sample gave rise to the 2 T cell receptor beta chains below, sequenced in a study of T cells after yellow fever vaccination. TCRdb re-called the 5' RACE reads through MiXCR, storing one row per CDR3 protein. The table shows 230,000 or so distinct CDR3 sequences, with more than 3.5% occurring only once. The source was PBMCs, collected 15 days after the yellow fever booster vaccination. Every receptor here comes from a man younger than 35 who received the YFV17D yellow fever vaccine.

Many counts were recorded for this clonotype. The chain has TRBV4-3 and TRBJ1-6; the D is unclear. This CDR3 is 15 amino acids long. Germline V lookup: CDR1 LGHNA, CDR2 YSLEER. The germline V and J ends were trimmed by 1 base and 12 bases, with 16 bases remaining between them. The CDR3 nucleotides read TGCGCCAGCAGCCAAGGGCCGTCCCGAAGAGAACCCCTCCACTTT. It codes for CASSQGPSRREPLHF.

In its sample, this clonotype was seen many times. This rearrangement joins TRBV4-2 to TRBJ1-1; D is unresolved. The ends were cut back, 0 bases at V and 11 bases at J, with 7 bases in the middle. This CDR3 is 11 amino acids long. Germline CDR1 LGHNA, CDR2 YNFKEQ. In nucleotides, the CDR3 is TGTGCCAGCAGCCAAGACACGGCGGCTTTCTTT. Translating gives CASSQDTAAFF.